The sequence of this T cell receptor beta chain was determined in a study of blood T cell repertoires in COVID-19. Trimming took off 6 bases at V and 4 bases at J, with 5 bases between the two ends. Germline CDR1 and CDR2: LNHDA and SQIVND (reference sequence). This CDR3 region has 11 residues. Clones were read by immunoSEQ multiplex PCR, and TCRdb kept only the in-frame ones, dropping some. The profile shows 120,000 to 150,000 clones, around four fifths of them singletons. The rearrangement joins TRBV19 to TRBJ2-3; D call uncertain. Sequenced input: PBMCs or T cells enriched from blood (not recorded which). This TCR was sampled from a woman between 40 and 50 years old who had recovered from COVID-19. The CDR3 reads CASSRADTQYF. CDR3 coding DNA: TGTGCCAGTAGCCGAGCAGATACGCAGTATTTT.